The 3 T cell receptor beta chains presented below share a single source sample, sequenced in a study of PD-1 blockade in classical Hodgkin lymphoma. Patients all relapsed after autologous stem cell transplantation, and there was variation in brentuximab vedotin exposure. Measured with immunoSEQ multiplex PCR; TCRdb has only the in-frame clones, and not every one. The data show about 39,000 clones, roughly 90% seen once. The sequenced sample was peripheral blood mononuclear cells (PBMCs), obtained at baseline. These TCRs come from a human donor with classical Hodgkin lymphoma.

This clone was seen once. V and J are TRBV27 and TRBJ2-1, with 8 nucleotides matching TRBD2. This CDR3 spans 14 amino acids. Looked up from germline, CDR1 is MNHEY and CDR2 is SMNVEV (reference sequence). V trimming: 6 bases; J trimming: 6 bases; junction bases outside the gene matches: 7. CDR3 residues: CASRTGTSGNEQFF. CDR3 coding DNA: TGTGCCAGCAGAACCGGGACTAGTGGCAATGAGCAGTTCTTC.

This chain connects TRBV27 to TRBJ2-7; D gene unclear. Trimming cost V 3 bases and J 6 bases, with 9 bases left between them. CDR1 is MNHEY and CDR2 is SMNVEV in the germline V gene (reference sequence). The CDR3 consists of 12 residues. The CDR3 sequence: CASSFLESEQYF. CDR3 DNA: TGTGCCAGCAGTTTCTTGGAAAGCGAGCAGTACTTC.

The chain combines TRBV4-1 with TRBJ1-4, with unresolved D. The CDR3 contains 14 residues. V lost 4 bases and J 5 bases, leaving 11 bases between the germline ends. The germline gives CDR1 MGHRA, CDR2 YSYEKL. CDR3 DNA: TGCGCCAGCAGCCGACAAGGACCAAATGAAAAACTGTTTTTT. Protein: CASSRQGPNEKLFF.